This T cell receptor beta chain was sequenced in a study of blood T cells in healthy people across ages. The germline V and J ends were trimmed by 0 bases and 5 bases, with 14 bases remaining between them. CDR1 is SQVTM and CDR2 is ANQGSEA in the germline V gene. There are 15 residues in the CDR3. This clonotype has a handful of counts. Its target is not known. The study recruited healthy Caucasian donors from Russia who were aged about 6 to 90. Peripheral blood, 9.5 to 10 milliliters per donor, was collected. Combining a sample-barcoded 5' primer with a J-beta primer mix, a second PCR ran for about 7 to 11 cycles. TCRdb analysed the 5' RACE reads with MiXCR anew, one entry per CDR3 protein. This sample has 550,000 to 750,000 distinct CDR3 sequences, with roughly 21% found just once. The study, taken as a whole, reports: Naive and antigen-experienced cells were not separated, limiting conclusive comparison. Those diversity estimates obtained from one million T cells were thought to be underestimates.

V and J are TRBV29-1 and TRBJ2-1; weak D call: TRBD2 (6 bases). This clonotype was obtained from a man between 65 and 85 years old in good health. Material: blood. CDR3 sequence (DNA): TGCAGCGTTGAAGAGAACCAGCGGGTTGACAATGAGCAGTTCTTC. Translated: CSVEENQRVDNEQFF.